The 27 T cell receptor beta chains below come from one sample, sequenced in a study of radiotherapy plus CTLA-4 blockade in lung cancer. TCRdb keeps only in-frame clones here, not all; method: immunoSEQ multiplex PCR. Of about 32,000 clones in the sample, around 75% were seen once. Here the sequenced sample was peripheral blood, taken from a patient treated with radiotherapy plus ipilimumab. The receptors come from a human donor with non-small cell lung cancer that progressed on radiotherapy plus ipilimumab.

This chain links TRBV7-9 with TRBJ2-7, with a weak D call TRBD1 (5 bases). The CDR3 has 13 residues. CDR1 is SEHNR and CDR2 is FQNEAQ in the germline V gene (reference sequence). Trimming took off 5 bases at V and 6 bases at J, with 14 bases between the two ends. DNA for the CDR3: TGTGCCAGCAGCCTCGCCTGGGGCACCGAGCAGTACTTC. As protein: CASSLAWGTEQYF.

V usage is TRBV18 and J usage is TRBJ1-2; D uncertain. V lost 3 bases and J lost 7, with 12 bases in between. CDR3 size: 13 residues. The V gene's germline CDR1 is KGHSH and CDR2 LQKENI. CDR3 nucleotide sequence: TGTGCCAGCTCACCCGACTATAGCAGTGGCTACACCTTC. The encoded protein is CASSPDYSSGYTF.

The V call is TRBV7-9, the J call TRBJ1-1; a weak D match, TRBD1 (5 bases). Germline CDR1 reads SEHNR; CDR2 reads FQNEAQ (reference sequence). Deletions cut 8 bases from V and 6 bases from J, with 10 bases between. The CDR3 totals 11 residues. The CDR3 sequence is CASEPGAEAFF. Written as DNA, the CDR3 is TGTGCCAGCGAGCCGGGGGCTGAAGCTTTCTTT.

The rearrangement joins TRBV5-1 to TRBJ2-1; possibly TRBD2 for D (6 bases). The CDR3 loop spans 17 amino acids. V shed 2 bases and J shed 3 bases, with 18 bases lying between them. Per the germline V gene, CDR1 is SGHRS and CDR2 is YFSETQ. For the CDR3, the DNA is TGCGCCAGCAGCTTAAGTGTAAGGACTACGCTCTACAATGAGCAGTTCTTC. It yields the protein CASSLSVRTTLYNEQFF. The whole variable domain, filled in from reference TRBV5-1 and TRBJ2-1, reads KAGVTQTPRYLIKTRGQQVTLSCSPISGHRSVSWYQQTPGQGLQFLFEYFSETQRNKGNFPGRFSGRQFSNSRSEMNVSTLELGDSALYLCASSLSVRTTLYNEQFFGPGTRLTVL.

The chain carries TRBV27 and TRBJ2-7; 8 nucleotides line up with TRBD2. CDR3 size: 15 residues. The ends lost 6 bases at V and 2 bases at J; junction bases unmatched: 9. The germline V gene encodes CDR1 MNHEY and CDR2 SMNVEV (reference sequence). The DNA for the CDR3 is TGTGCCAGCAGGGAGTGGACAGCGGGGGCCTACGAGCAGTACTTC. Its protein is CASREWTAGAYEQYF.

The chain uses TRBV6-6 and TRBJ2-2; no firm D call. Germline CDR1 is MNHNY and CDR2 is SVGAGI (reference sequence). The germline V and J ends were trimmed by 0 bases and 6 bases, with 5 bases remaining between them. This CDR3 has 13 amino acids. CDR3 residues: CASSYSTAGELFF. CDR3 DNA sequence: TGTGCCAGCAGTTACTCGACGGCCGGGGAGCTGTTTTTT.

The V and J genes are TRBV7-2 and TRBJ1-2; D gene ambiguous. The germline V gene has CDR1 SGHTA and CDR2 FQGNSA. The CDR3 has 15 residues. V lost 0 bases and J lost 7, with 15 bases in between. The CDR3 loop reads CASSLAPEGAGGYTF. The DNA for the CDR3 is TGTGCCAGCAGCTTAGCGCCGGAGGGCGCGGGTGGCTACACCTTC. Full variable domain (missing parts from reference TRBV7-2 and TRBJ1-2): GAGVSQSPSNKVTEKGKDVELRCDPISGHTALYWYRQSLGQGLEFLIYFQGNSAPDKSGLPSDRFSAERTGGSVSTLTIQRTQQEDSAVYLCASSLAPEGAGGYTFGSGTRLTVV.

This chain joins TRBV7-2 and TRBJ2-1; D is undetermined. Trimming took 5 bases from V and 5 from J, leaving 10 bases between them. CDR1 is SGHTA, CDR2 FQGNSA, per germline. CDR3 length equals 13 residues. The CDR3 loop is CASSLGRHNEQFF. In DNA, the CDR3 is TGTGCCAGCAGCCTCGGACGACACAATGAGCAGTTCTTC. Full variable domain (outside the CDR3, taken from reference TRBV7-2 and TRBJ2-1): GAGVSQSPSNKVTEKGKDVELRCDPISGHTALYWYRQSLGQGLEFLIYFQGNSAPDKSGLPSDRFSAERTGGSVSTLTIQRTQQEDSAVYLCASSLGRHNEQFFGPGTRLTVL.

The table lists this clone with a few counts. This chain uses TRBV6-5 with TRBJ1-2; 8 bases fit TRBD1. CDR3 size: 15 residues. The V and J ends lost 2 bases and 4 bases, in that order; junction bases with no gene match: 6. CDR1 MNHEY and CDR2 SVGAGI come from the germline V gene. This CDR3 reads CASSYTMTGAYGYTF. The CDR3 bases are TGTGCCAGCAGTTACACTATGACAGGGGCCTATGGCTACACCTTC.

The chain has TRBV2 and TRBJ1-5, with D unclear. Germline loops: CDR1 SNHLY, CDR2 FYNNEI. Trimming removed 6 bases at V and 5 bases at J, with 5 bases between. This CDR3 comprises 11 residues. The CDR3 coding sequence is TGTGCCAGCAGCGGGGATCAGCCCCAGCATTTT. It specifies CASSGDQPQHF. Variable domain in full (rest from reference TRBV2 and TRBJ1-5): EPEVTQTPSHQVTQMGQEVILRCVPISNHLYFYWYRQILGQKVEFLVSFYNNEISEKSEIFDDQFSVERPDGSNFTLKIRSTKLEDSAMYFCASSGDQPQHFGDGTRLSIL.

This chain connects TRBV7-2 to TRBJ2-5; a possible D gene is TRBD2 (7 bases). CDR3 size: 16 residues. Germline loops: CDR1 SGHTA, CDR2 FQGNSA. V gave up 1 base and J gave up 1 base, with 13 bases separating them. The CDR3 spells CASSLEGRGIQETQYF. Here the CDR3 DNA reads TGTGCCAGCAGCTTAGAGGGGAGGGGGATCCAAGAGACCCAGTACTTC.

The CDR3 loop is CASSQWAGAEAFF. The CDR3 DNA reads as TGTGCCAGCAGCCAGTGGGCAGGGGCTGAAGCTTTCTTT. The rearrangement links TRBV14 to TRBJ1-1; tentative D call: TRBD1 (6 bases). CDR3 length equals 13 residues. V was trimmed by 3 bases and J by 6 bases, leaving 11 bases between them. Germline CDR1 SGHDN, CDR2 FVKESK.

This clone showed up just a few times. This chain connects TRBV7-9 to TRBJ1-3; the D gene is possibly TRBD1 (5 bases). The CDR3 runs 18 residues. V lost 5 bases, J lost 4 bases, and 24 bases lay in between. Germline CDR1 SEHNR, CDR2 FQNEAQ (reference sequence). CDR3: CASSPSWQGQLRGNTIYF. In DNA, the CDR3 is TGTGCCAGCAGCCCCTCCTGGCAGGGCCAATTGAGAGGAAACACCATATATTTT. The full variable domain, its missing parts supplied by reference TRBV7-9 and TRBJ1-3, is DTGVSQNPRHKITKRGQNVTFRCDPISEHNRLYWYRQTLGQGPEFLTYFQNEAQLEKSRLLSDRFSAERPKGSFSTLEIQRTEQGDSAMYLCASSPSWQGQLRGNTIYFGEGSWLTVV.

The table lists this clone with a count of one. J is TRBJ2-7 and V is TRBV5-1, with unresolved D. Trimming pared 0 bases from V and 0 bases from J, leaving 10 bases between. Germline CDR1 is SGHRS and CDR2 is YFSETQ. This CDR3 has 15 amino acids. The CDR3: CASSLEVGGSYEQYF. In nucleotides, the CDR3 is TGCGCCAGCAGCTTGGAGGTCGGCGGCTCCTACGAGCAGTACTTC.

V is TRBV2 and J is TRBJ2-3, with TRBD2 matching 15 bases. Germline V gives CDR1 SNHLY, CDR2 FYNNEI. The CDR3 runs 15 residues. J lost 4 bases, V lost 6 bases, and 2 bases had no gene match. As DNA, the CDR3 is TGTGCCAGCAGGGGGACTAGCGGGGGGTCAGATACGCAGTATTTT. Amino acid sequence: CASRGTSGGSDTQYF.

This chain uses TRBV4-1 with TRBJ2-3; 7 bases align to TRBD2. V lost 3 bases to trimming and J lost 1 base; unmatched junction nucleotides: 7. CDR1 is MGHRA, CDR2 YSYEKL, per germline. The CDR3 totals 16 residues. The CDR3 region has the DNA TGCGCCAGCAGCCAGGCCCGCGGGGGAGGCACAGATACGCAGTATTTT. It translates to CASSQARGGGTDTQYF.

This clone appeared a few times. The genes are TRBV5-8 and TRBJ2-6; weak D call: TRBD1 (6 bases). Trimming stripped 4 bases from V and 6 bases from J, with 17 bases between. The germline CDR1 and CDR2 sequences are SGHTS and YDEGEE. The CDR3 extends over 16 amino acids. In DNA, the CDR3 is TGTGCCAGCAGCAGTGGACAGTACGTCGAGGCCAACGTCCTGACTTTC. Translation gives CASSSGQYVEANVLTF.

The chain has TRBV11-1 and TRBJ2-2, with D perhaps TRBD2 (6 bases). The CDR3 sequence is 16 residues long. Looked up from germline, CDR1 is SGHAT and CDR2 is FQDESV (reference sequence). The ends were cut back, 6 bases at V and 2 bases at J, with 16 bases in the middle. For the CDR3, the DNA is TGTGCCAGCAGGGTGGGTTCGGGACTCAACACCGGGGAGCTGTTTTTT. Translation: CASRVGSGLNTGELFF.

The chain carries TRBV5-7 and TRBJ2-5; D is ambiguous. TRBV5-7 is an ORF, and what it does is uncertain. This CDR3 has 13 residues. V lost 4 bases, J lost 5 bases, and 12 bases lay in between. The CDR3 here is CASSRPMRETQYF. CDR3 coding DNA: TGTGCCAGCAGCCGGCCGATGCGGGAGACCCAGTACTTC.

This clone ranks as medium-sized. This sequence joins TRBV9 and TRBJ2-7; D is tentatively TRBD1 or TRBD2 (5 bases each). This CDR3 is built from 16 residues. The germline V gene encodes CDR1 SGDLS and CDR2 YYNGEE. Trimming left V 0 bases short and J 1 base short, with 14 bases between. The CDR3: CASSVDGGRGSYEQYF. In DNA form, the CDR3 reads TGTGCCAGCAGCGTAGATGGGGGACGGGGATCCTACGAGCAGTACTTC.

The chain employs TRBV28 and TRBJ2-1; 13 nucleotides align to TRBD2. The CDR3 runs to 20 residues. Unmatched junction bases numbered 13, after V lost 4 bases and J lost 1 base. Germline CDR1 and CDR2: MDHEN and SYDVKM. The CDR3 here is CASSYPSGTSGTPSYNEQFF. DNA for the CDR3: TGTGCCAGCAGTTACCCATCCGGGACTAGCGGGACTCCTTCCTACAATGAGCAGTTCTTC.

The genes are TRBV19 and TRBJ1-3; no clear D. This CDR3 is 17 amino acids long. Germline loops: CDR1 LNHDA, CDR2 SQIVND (reference sequence). Trimming took 5 bases from V and 1 from J, leaving 18 bases between them. This chain's CDR3 is CASSPRTHGISGNTIYF. CDR3 nucleotide sequence: TGTGCCAGTAGTCCTCGAACCCATGGGATTTCTGGAAACACCATATATTTT.

The chain employs TRBV10-3 and TRBJ1-3; 9 bases align to TRBD1. With 10 bases clipped from V and 4 bases from J, the junction kept 8 bases outside the gene matches. The germline gives CDR1 ENHRY, CDR2 SYGVKD. This CDR3 is built from 14 residues. CDR3 sequence (DNA): TGTGCCACATTACAGGGGGCGACGGGAAACACCATATATTTT. This gives the protein CATLQGATGNTIYF.

The V gene is TRBV28, the J gene TRBJ2-3; 10 bases fit TRBD1. From germline, CDR1 is MDHEN and CDR2 SYDVKM. The CDR3 consists of 17 residues. Trimming took 3 bases from V and 4 from J; bases not matched to a gene: 10. The CDR3 is CASSLHAGTGEADTQYF. In nucleotides, the CDR3 is TGTGCCAGCAGTTTGCACGCCGGGACAGGGGAGGCAGATACGCAGTATTTT.

The chain couples TRBV5-1 to TRBJ2-5; D gene unclear. The CDR3 is 13 amino acids. Deletions cut 4 bases from V and 1 base from J, with 8 bases between. The V gene's germline CDR1 is SGHRS and CDR2 YFSETQ. The CDR3 here is CASSLSAQETQYF. CDR3 DNA: TGCGCCAGCAGCCTCAGCGCCCAAGAGACCCAGTACTTC.

This rearrangement joins TRBV7-2 to TRBJ1-1, with D maybe TRBD1 (5 bases). The CDR3 is made up of 11 amino acids. Germline assignment: CDR1 SGHTA and CDR2 FQGNSA. Trimming pared 3 bases from V and 8 bases from J, leaving 7 bases between. The CDR3 region is CASSFYREAFF. CDR3 sequence (DNA): TGTGCCAGCAGCTTCTACAGGGAAGCTTTCTTT.

This clone qualifies as medium-sized. This rearrangement joins TRBV5-8 to TRBJ1-2, with unresolved D. Germline V gives CDR1 SGHTS, CDR2 YDEGEE. With 0 bases removed from V and 4 bases from J, the gap between germline ends came to 7 bases. The CDR3 totals 13 residues. As DNA, the CDR3 is TGTGCCAGCAGCTTGGGCAGACCCTATGGCTACACCTTC. Protein sequence: CASSLGRPYGYTF.